A single T cell receptor (beta chain) is shown here with its context. The treatment is: about 20 received Ad26.COV2.S at low or high dose, single or two shots; 5 received placebo; per-sample allocation not given. The samples were gathered on day 63 after the first injection of vaccine or placebo. These data come from a study of Ad26.COV2.S vaccination and SARS-CoV-2 variants. There are 15 residues in the CDR3. V lost 4 bases and J lost 7, with 19 bases in between. Per the germline V gene, CDR1 is LNHDA and CDR2 is SQIVND (reference sequence). Here immunoSEQ multiplex PCR was the method, and the copy in TCRdb shows in-frame clones only, minus some. The table lists a few hundred thousand clones, roughly 80% of them singletons.

The genes are TRBV19 and TRBJ2-5; D is tentatively TRBD1 or TRBD2 (6 bases each). This sequence was found in a person aged 18-65 years who received the Ad26.COV2.S COVID-19 vaccine or a placebo. The sequenced sample was peripheral blood, obtained in a trial of Ad26.COV2.S vaccine versus placebo. The CDR3 DNA reads as TGTGCCAGTAGTACGGACGGGGGCCCGACCCGGACCCAGTACTTC. Translated, it gives CASSTDGGPTRTQYF. The full variable domain, in which reference TRBV19 and TRBJ2-5 provide the parts outside the CDR3, is DGGITQSPKYLFRKEGQNVTLSCEQNLNHDAMYWYRQDPGQGLRLIYYSQIVNDFQKGDIAEGYSVSREKKESFPLTVTSAQKNPTAFYLCASSTDGGPTRTQYFGPGTRLLVL.